These 29 T cell receptor beta chains share one sample of origin, sequenced in a study of human T cells and chemical hapten exposure. TCRdb passed the RACE reads through MiXCR, listing each CDR3 protein once. The sample yields tens of thousands of distinct CDR3 sequences, approximately 6.7% seen once. Sample time point: pre-sensitization, week 0. Treatment described: therapeutic diphenylcyclopropenone sensitization with weekly scalp DPC. Sequenced here: whole blood, sampled in connection with sensitization to the hapten diphenylcyclopropenone (DPC). Receptor source: a woman aged 25 to 39 with alopecia areata. Some clones in this sample may be carry-over from other donors' samples.

This clonotype was counted at least ten times. The chain recombines TRBV11-2 with TRBJ2-2; D unclear. Trimming removed 0 bases from V and 4 bases from J, with 12 bases in between. Germline CDR1 and CDR2: SGHAT and FQNNGV. CDR3 length: 16 residues. CDR3 amino acids: CASSLDRALRTGELFF. For the CDR3, the DNA is TGTGCCAGCAGCTTAGATCGGGCATTACGCACCGGGGAGCTGTTTTTT.

This clonotype was detected ten times or more. V gene TRBV5-1 combines with J gene TRBJ2-3; weak D call: TRBD2 (6 bases). The germline V and J ends were trimmed by 0 bases and 4 bases, with 9 bases remaining between them. CDR1 SGHRS and CDR2 YFSETQ come from the germline V gene. The CDR3 runs 14 residues. In DNA form, the CDR3 reads TGCGCCAGCAGCTTGGACGGGGGTGCAGATACGCAGTATTTT. This translates into CASSLDGGADTQYF. Drawing the rest from reference TRBV5-1 and TRBJ2-3, the complete variable domain is KAGVTQTPRYLIKTRGQQVTLSCSPISGHRSVSWYQQTPGQGLQFLFEYFSETQRNKGNFPGRFSGRQFSNSRSEMNVSTLELGDSALYLCASSLDGGADTQYFGPGTRLTVL.

This clonotype was picked up many times. The chain uses TRBV12-3 or TRBV12-4 and TRBJ2-5, with D perhaps matching TRBD2 (5 bases). The V and J ends lost 3 bases and 0 bases respectively, with 23 bases between them. The CDR3 loop spans 19 amino acids. The CDR3 DNA reads as TGTGCCAGCAGTTTGAGTGGGGAAGGAGTAAAGCGGTACCAAGAGACCCAGTACTTC. Residues: CASSLSGEGVKRYQETQYF.

This clonotype showed up many times. This rearrangement joins TRBV5-4 to TRBJ2-6; D unclear. Per the germline V gene, CDR1 is SGHNT and CDR2 is YYREEE (reference sequence). V was trimmed by 2 bases and J by 0 bases, leaving 9 bases between them. This CDR3 comprises 16 residues. The CDR3 DNA reads TGTGCCAGCAGCTTTCGGAGACCCTCTGGGGCCAACGTCCTGACTTTC. Protein product: CASSFRRPSGANVLTF.

The CDR3 here is CASSQVVFTGQGNTEAFF. The DNA of the CDR3 is TGTGCCAGCAGCCAAGTAGTCTTCACGGGACAGGGGAACACTGAAGCTTTCTTT. This chain connects TRBV14 to TRBJ1-1; 9 bases map to TRBD1. Trimming cost V 1 base and J 1 base; bases outside gene matches: 10. CDR3 size: 18 residues. Germline V gene data show CDR1 as SGHDN and CDR2 as FVKESK.

This clonotype showed up just a few times. The V and J genes are TRBV20-1 and TRBJ1-1; the match to TRBD1 covers 8 bases. CDR3 length: 16 amino acids. Germline lookup yields CDR1 DFQATT and CDR2 SNEGSKA (reference sequence). V trimming: 5 bases; J trimming: 0 bases; junction bases outside the gene matches: 11. The DNA of the CDR3 is TGCAGTGCTTCCCAGGGGGCCGGTGACATGAACACTGAAGCTTTCTTT. It specifies CSASQGAGDMNTEAFF.

This clonotype was observed at least ten times. The J gene is TRBJ1-2, the V gene TRBV10-3, with 7 bases that match TRBD1. The V segment lost 2 bases and the J segment 0 bases; nucleotides outside the gene matches: 3. The CDR3 runs 15 residues. Germline V CDR1 and CDR2: ENHRY, SYGVKD. CDR3 residues: CAISEPGTANYGYTF. The CDR3 DNA is TGTGCCATCAGTGAGCCCGGGACAGCTAACTATGGCTACACCTTC.

Many counts were recorded for this clonotype. The chain has TRBV10-3 and TRBJ2-1, with 9 bases lining up with TRBD2. The CDR3 is 15 amino acids. The junction had 7 bases not matched to a gene; V was cut back by 8 bases and J by 2 bases. Germline V gives CDR1 ENHRY, CDR2 SYGVKD. The CDR3 DNA sequence: TGTGCCATCGGTCAGCGGGGGGCCACCTACAATGAGCAGTTCTTC. It is translated as CAIGQRGATYNEQFF.

V usage is TRBV7-2 and J usage is TRBJ1-2; D is perhaps TRBD1 (5 bases). The V gene's germline CDR1 is SGHTA and CDR2 FQGNSA. The CDR3 covers 13 residues. The V gene lost 6 bases and the J gene lost 5 bases, with 13 bases spanning the gap. CDR3 coding DNA: TGTGCCAGCAGTTTGTACGGGACTTATGGCTACACCTTC. It yields the protein CASSLYGTYGYTF.

This clonotype was counted at least ten times. The rearrangement joins TRBV6-6 to TRBJ2-3; D assignment may be TRBD1 or TRBD2 (5 bases each). The CDR3 contains 13 residues. V was clipped by 8 bases and J by 3 bases, with 12 bases between them. Germline V CDR1 and CDR2: MNHNY, SVGAGI (reference sequence). The CDR3 DNA sequence: TGTGCCAGCCGAGGAGAGGGGACAGATACGCAGTATTTT. Translation gives CASRGEGTDTQYF.

The rearrangement uses TRBV7-9 and TRBJ2-7, with TRBD2 as a possible D gene (6 bases). V was shortened by 5 bases and J by 2 bases, with 13 bases between the two germline ends. Germline V gene data show CDR1 as SEHNR and CDR2 as FQNEAQ (reference sequence). The CDR3 sequence is 14 residues long. The CDR3 DNA follows: TGTGCCAGCAGCCAGAGCGGGCCCACCTACGAGCAGTACTTC. It codes for CASSQSGPTYEQYF.

The chain links TRBV30 to TRBJ2-7, with 9 bases lining up with TRBD1. CDR3 size: 15 residues. J gave up 3 bases and V 3 bases, and 9 bases lay outside the gene matches. Per the germline V gene, CDR1 is GTSNPN and CDR2 is SVGIG (reference sequence). For the CDR3, the DNA is TGTGCCTGGAGGCCGTACGGGACAGGGATCTACGAGCAGTACTTC. Translated, it gives CAWRPYGTGIYEQYF. Using reference TRBV30 and TRBJ2-7 for the parts outside the CDR3, the full variable domain is SQTIHQWPATLVQPVGSPLSLECTVEGTSNPNLYWYRQAAGRGLQLLFYSVGIGQISSEVPQNLSASRPQDRQFILSSKKLLLSDSGFYLCAWRPYGTGIYEQYFGPGTRLTVT.

This clonotype occurred many times. The chain recombines TRBV7-9 with TRBJ2-1; the D gene is possibly TRBD2 (6 bases). This CDR3 spans 15 amino acids. Trimming left V 5 bases short and J 3 bases short, with 14 bases between. The germline V gene has CDR1 SEHNR and CDR2 FQNEAQ (reference sequence). CDR3 amino acids: CASSPPRGYYNEQFF. The DNA for the CDR3 is TGTGCCAGCAGCCCTCCCCGGGGGTACTACAATGAGCAGTTCTTC.

The genes are TRBV20-1 and TRBJ1-1, with TRBD1 matching over 8 bases. The V and J ends lost 1 base and 3 bases, in that order; junction bases with no gene match: 4. This CDR3 is built from 14 residues. Germline V gene sequence: CDR1 DFQATT, CDR2 SNEGSKA (reference sequence). CDR3 nucleotide sequence: TGCAGTGCTAGAGCAGGGGGCCTACACACTGAAGCTTTCTTT. Translation: CSARAGGLHTEAFF.

This clonotype has ten or more counts. J is TRBJ1-5 and V is TRBV20-1, with 8 positions matching TRBD1. CDR1 DFQATT and CDR2 SNEGSKA come from the germline V gene (reference sequence). The CDR3 has 15 residues. The V segment lost 6 bases and the J segment 1 base; nucleotides outside the gene matches: 8. In DNA, the CDR3 is TGCAGTGCATTTGACAGGGGACCGAGCAATCAGCCCCAGCATTTT. Translating it yields CSAFDRGPSNQPQHF.

In this sample, this clonotype turned up many times. The chain is built from TRBV29-1 and TRBJ2-7; 9 nucleotides match TRBD1. Losses at the gene ends were 4 bases for V and 2 bases for J; bases not matched to a gene: 6. Germline V gives CDR1 SQVTM, CDR2 ANQGSEA. The CDR3 contains 14 residues. The CDR3 region is CSVVWDRDPYEQYF. CDR3 DNA: TGCAGCGTTGTATGGGACAGGGACCCCTACGAGCAGTACTTC.

This clonotype showed up many times. The rearrangement links TRBV7-9 to TRBJ2-3; D remains unclear. The germline gives CDR1 SEHNR, CDR2 FQNEAQ (reference sequence). This CDR3 has 17 amino acids. V was cut by 1 base and J by 2 bases, with 16 bases left in between. This CDR3 reads CASSLGRQVLDTDTQYF. The CDR3, as DNA: TGTGCCAGCAGCTTAGGTCGGCAGGTCTTGGACACAGATACGCAGTATTTT.

This clonotype appeared many times. The chain links TRBV7-9 to TRBJ2-3; TRBD2 matches 7 bases. CDR1 is SEHNR and CDR2 is FQNEAQ in the germline V gene (reference sequence). The CDR3 contains 13 residues. V trimming: 6 bases; J trimming: 6 bases; junction bases outside the gene matches: 6. CDR3 in amino acids: CASSRLGGDTQYF. The CDR3 bases are TGTGCCAGCAGTCGATTGGGGGGGGATACGCAGTATTTT.

The table lists this clonotype with many counts. The rearrangement uses TRBV5-5 and TRBJ2-1; perhaps TRBD2 as D (5 bases). This CDR3 is built from 15 residues. V dropped 4 bases and J dropped 1 base, with 12 bases sitting between them. Germline V gene sequence: CDR1 SGHKS, CDR2 YYEKEE (reference sequence). The CDR3 loop reads CASSIPGGSYNEQFF. CDR3 bases: TGTGCCAGCAGCATACCCGGCGGGTCCTACAATGAGCAGTTCTTC.

This clonotype was counted ten times or more. The chain combines TRBV3-1 with TRBJ2-7; 7 bases line up with TRBD1. Unmatched junction bases numbered 4, after V lost 5 bases and J lost 0 bases. CDR3 length: 14 residues. CDR1 and CDR2 from the germline V gene are LGHDT and YNNKEL (reference sequence). CDR3 sequence reads: CASSNRDSSYEQYF. CDR3 sequence (DNA): TGTGCCAGCAGCAACCGGGACAGCTCCTACGAGCAGTACTTC.

In its sample, this clonotype was seen many times. The chain is built from TRBV13 and TRBJ1-2, with TRBD1 matching 7 bases. J lost 1 base, V lost 4 bases, and 0 bases had no gene match. The germline V gene has CDR1 PRHDT and CDR2 FYEKMQ (reference sequence). This CDR3 region has 13 residues. The CDR3 DNA reads as TGTGCCAGCAGCTCAGGGGGTAACTATGGCTACACCTTC. This codes for CASSSGGNYGYTF. Full variable domain (outside the CDR3, taken from reference TRBV13 and TRBJ1-2): AAGVIQSPRHLIKEKRETATLKCYPIPRHDTVYWYQQGPGQDPQFLISFYEKMQSDKGSIPDRFSAQQFSDYHSELNMSSLELGDSALYFCASSSGGNYGYTFGSGTRLTVV.

This clonotype was counted a few times. The chain links TRBV10-3 to TRBJ1-1; 10 bases are a match to TRBD1. Unmatched junction bases numbered 6, after V lost 10 bases and J lost 1 base. The CDR3 runs 14 residues. Germline V gene lookup returns CDR1 ENHRY and CDR2 SYGVKD. The CDR3 nucleotides are TGTGCCAGCTCGGGACAGGGGAAGAACACTGAAGCTTTCTTT. Translating it yields CASSGQGKNTEAFF.

There are many counts of this clonotype. The V gene is TRBV4-2, the J gene TRBJ1-1; the match to TRBD1 covers 7 bases. Germline CDR1 and CDR2: LGHNA and YNFKEQ. This CDR3 contains 15 residues. Losses at the gene ends were 4 bases for V and 4 bases for J; bases not matched to a gene: 9. The CDR3 coding sequence is TGTGCCAGCAGCCGGGGCGGACAGGACACCACTGAAGCTTTCTTT. This gives the protein CASSRGGQDTTEAFF.

The table lists this clonotype with a few counts. A clone one base away is much larger, so this may be a read error. The rearrangement uses TRBV12-3 or TRBV12-4 and TRBJ2-7; D uncertain. The CDR3 sequence is 14 residues long. Deletions cut 6 bases from V and 0 bases from J, with 12 bases between. The CDR3 protein is CASSPPGRSYEQYF. CDR3 in DNA: TGTGCCAGCAGCCCCCCCGGCCGCTCCTACGAGCAGTACTTC.

This clonotype was found many times. The J gene is TRBJ1-1, the V gene TRBV5-1; D ambiguous. The length of the CDR3 is 13 residues. Germline V gene data show CDR1 as SGHRS and CDR2 as YFSETQ. V lost 1 base and J 1 base, leaving 5 bases between the germline ends. The CDR3 sequence is CASSLSENTEAFF. CDR3 nucleotides: TGCGCCAGCAGCTTGTCCGAGAACACTGAAGCTTTCTTT.

The J gene is TRBJ1-3, the V gene TRBV11-2; tentatively, D is TRBD1 (5 bases). Per germline, CDR1 SGHAT and CDR2 FQNNGV. CDR3 size: 15 residues. Trimming removed 5 bases from V and 4 bases from J, with 15 bases in between. The CDR3 nucleotides are TGTGCCAGCAGCCCCCGGGGGGAGCCGGGAAACACCATATATTTT. Translated, it gives CASSPRGEPGNTIYF.

This clonotype came up many times. This chain uses TRBV20-1 with TRBJ2-7; perhaps TRBD2 as D (5 bases). Between the trimmed V and J ends, which lost 5 bases and 2 bases, there was a span of 19 bases. Germline V lookup: CDR1 DFQATT, CDR2 SNEGSKA (reference sequence). The CDR3 is 15 amino acids. The CDR3 DNA sequence: TGCAGTGCTCCCGAGGGCCTAGGAGGAGCCTACGAGCAGTACTTC. Translated: CSAPEGLGGAYEQYF.

This clonotype came up a few times. V usage is TRBV19 and J usage is TRBJ2-1, with no clear D. The germline V gene has CDR1 LNHDA and CDR2 SQIVND (reference sequence). This CDR3 spans 13 amino acids. V lost 4 bases to trimming and J lost 4 bases, with 8 bases between them. The CDR3 nucleotides read TGTGCCAGTAGTAGGTCCCAATACAATGAGCAGTTCTTC. Translated: CASSRSQYNEQFF.

The chain recombines TRBV12-3 or TRBV12-4 with TRBJ2-1, with D perhaps matching TRBD1 or TRBD2 (5 bases each). V dropped 5 bases and J dropped 7 bases, with 9 bases sitting between them. CDR3 length equals 12 residues. CDR3: CASSQRGNEQFF. The CDR3 nucleotides read TGTGCCAGCAGTCAGAGGGGTAATGAGCAGTTCTTC.